The next 29 T cell receptor beta chains were all read from a single sample in a study of cytomegalovirus exposure and HLA in healthy donors. 13 Jbeta primers and 60 Vbeta primers were used for the PCR. TCRdb's table, derived via immunoSEQ multiplex PCR, lists solely in-frame clones and lacks some. In all, the sample yields about 160,000 clones. Input material: PBMCs. The receptors were sampled from a woman in her sixties or seventies in good health and CMV-seronegative.

The chain is built from TRBV7-2 and TRBJ2-3, with TRBD2 matching over 8 bases. CDR3 length: 16 amino acids. Germline CDR1 reads SGHTA; CDR2 reads FQGNSA. Losses at the gene ends were 1 base for V and 2 bases for J; bases not matched to a gene: 5. The CDR3 DNA follows: TGTGCCAGCAGCTTAGTGGCTAGCGGGTACACAGATACGCAGTATTTT. It yields the protein CASSLVASGYTDTQYF.

The V call is TRBV11-2, the J call TRBJ2-3; 10 bases line up with TRBD2. Trimming at V came to 10 bases and at J to 2 bases, leaving 15 bases not matched to a gene. CDR3 length: 17 residues. Germline V gene sequence: CDR1 SGHAT, CDR2 FQNNGV. CDR3 loop: CAIGIRPGTSDTDTQYF. The CDR3 DNA reads TGTGCCATCGGCATTAGGCCGGGGACTAGCGACACAGATACGCAGTATTTT. Combining the CDR3 with reference TRBV11-2 and TRBJ2-3 gives the whole variable domain EAGVAQSPRYKIIEKRQSVAFWCNPISGHATLYWYQQILGQGPKLLIQFQNNGVVDDSQLPKDRFSAERLKGVDSTLKIQPAKLEDSAVYLCAIGIRPGTSDTDTQYFGPGTRLTVL.

This chain links TRBV5-1 with TRBJ2-1, with a possible D match to TRBD2 (5 bases). Trimming removed 5 bases from V and 5 bases from J, with 11 bases in between. CDR1 SGHRS and CDR2 YFSETQ come from the germline V gene. There are 13 residues in the CDR3. CDR3 in amino acids: CASRTGSNNEQFF. For the CDR3, the DNA is TGCGCCAGCAGGACGGGGAGTAACAATGAGCAGTTCTTC.

This rearrangement joins TRBV5-1 to TRBJ2-1; 13 bases match TRBD2. J gave up 6 bases and V 0 bases, and 15 bases lay outside the gene matches. The CDR3 is made up of 20 amino acids. CDR1 and CDR2 (germline): SGHRS, YFSETQ. The CDR3 DNA reads as TGCGCCAGCAGCTTGGCTTATCGGACTAGCGGGAGAGCAGCTTCCAATGAGCAGTTCTTC. Encoded protein: CASSLAYRTSGRAASNEQFF.

J is TRBJ2-7 and V is TRBV5-5; 12 positions agree with TRBD1. CDR3 length: 15 amino acids. V trimming: 0 bases; J trimming: 7 bases; junction bases outside the gene matches: 5. The germline gives CDR1 SGHKS, CDR2 YYEKEE (reference sequence). CDR3 residues: CASSLVGDRGQEQYF. Here the CDR3 DNA reads TGTGCCAGCAGCTTGGTGGGGGACAGGGGGCAAGAGCAGTACTTC.

V gene TRBV4-1 combines with J gene TRBJ2-5, with D possibly TRBD1 on 5 matching bases. The assigned J gene may be wrong: the sequence end matches TRBJ2-7 better. The germline V gene encodes CDR1 MGHRA and CDR2 YSYEKL. The CDR3 totals 14 residues. The CDR3 reads CASSQGQISYEQYF. For the CDR3, the DNA is TGCGCCAGCAGCCAAGGACAGATCTCTTACGAGCAGTACTTC.

The chain recombines TRBV29-1 with TRBJ1-1, with 7 bases that match TRBD1. The CDR3 contains 15 residues. Germline CDR1 SQVTM, CDR2 ANQGSEA. The ends lost 4 bases at V and 1 base at J; junction bases unmatched: 9. The CDR3 sequence is CSVASPGQQNTEAFF. The CDR3 nucleotides are TGCAGCGTTGCGTCGCCGGGACAGCAGAACACTGAAGCTTTCTTT.

The chain recombines TRBV7-8 with TRBJ1-1; 7 bases fit TRBD1. There are 14 residues in the CDR3. Germline V gene data show CDR1 as SGHVS and CDR2 as FQNEAQ. The V gene end was trimmed by 5 bases and the J gene end by 4 bases; junction bases not matched to a gene: 7. The DNA of the CDR3 is TGTGCCAGCAGCCCAGGACAGGAGGGCACTGAAGCTTTCTTT. It specifies CASSPGQEGTEAFF.

For this clone: The same CDR3 is also encoded by other DNA sequences in this sample. V usage is TRBV5-1 and J usage is TRBJ2-3, with 7 bases lining up with TRBD2. After removal of 4 bases from V and 4 bases from J, the junction contained 12 bases not matched to a gene. Per the germline V gene, CDR1 is SGHRS and CDR2 is YFSETQ. The CDR3 contains 16 residues. CDR3: CASSPRLAEHPDTQYF. The DNA for the CDR3 is TGCGCCAGCAGCCCTCGGCTAGCGGAACACCCAGATACGCAGTATTTT.

The chain links TRBV4-3 to TRBJ1-3; D remains unclear. The CDR3 runs 17 residues. Trimming cost V 2 bases and J 0 bases, with 14 bases left between them. CDR1 LGHNA and CDR2 YSLEER come from the germline V gene. The chain's CDR3 is CASSQRVSFSSGNTIYF. The CDR3, as DNA: TGCGCCAGCAGCCAACGGGTCTCATTTAGCTCTGGAAACACCATATATTTT.

The J gene is TRBJ2-5, the V gene TRBV29-1; 9 nucleotides match TRBD2. Germline trimming cut 8 bases from V and 5 bases from J; bases unmatched to any gene: 9. CDR1 is SQVTM and CDR2 is ANQGSEA in the germline V gene. The CDR3 has 13 amino acids. The CDR3 spells CSSMLAGFETQYF. CDR3 nucleotide sequence: TGCAGCTCGATGCTAGCGGGATTCGAGACCCAGTACTTC.

This chain uses TRBV7-2 with TRBJ2-7, with 7 bases aligning to TRBD2. Per the germline V gene, CDR1 is SGHTA and CDR2 is FQGNSA. The CDR3 is 14 residues long. With V trimmed by 5 bases and J by 7 bases, 11 bases remained unmatched. In DNA, the CDR3 is TGTGCCAGCAGCACAGGCCCGGGAGGATTAGAGCAGTACTTC. As protein: CASSTGPGGLEQYF.

The V and J genes are TRBV11-1 and TRBJ1-1, with D possibly being TRBD1 (5 bases). The CDR3 length is 14 residues. Trimming took 3 bases from V and 4 from J, leaving 12 bases between them. Germline CDR1 SGHAT, CDR2 FQDESV (reference sequence). This CDR3 is CASSLGGRGTEAFF. The CDR3 coding sequence is TGTGCCAGCAGCTTGGGGGGTAGGGGCACTGAAGCTTTCTTT.

The gene calls are TRBV18 and TRBJ2-2; 8 positions match TRBD1. V shed 3 bases and J 6 bases; nucleotides not matched to a gene: 6. Germline CDR1 reads KGHSH; CDR2 reads LQKENI. This CDR3 has 15 residues. CDR3 bases: TGTGCCAGCTCACCCGCTGGGACAGGAGCCGGGGAGCTGTTTTTT. Translation: CASSPAGTGAGELFF.

The V gene is TRBV5-1, the J gene TRBJ1-4; D may be TRBD1 (6 bases). The CDR3 totals 14 residues. Trimming removed 0 bases at V and 8 bases at J, with 11 bases between. CDR1 is SGHRS and CDR2 is YFSETQ in the germline V gene. The CDR3 nucleotides read TGCGCCAGCAGCTTGGGTCAGGGGCGGGAAAAACTGTTTTTT. This gives the protein CASSLGQGREKLFF.

Concerning this clone: In the same sample, other DNA sequences code for this CDR3. This chain links TRBV5-1 with TRBJ2-7, with TRBD1 matching over 10 bases. The trim removed 0 bases at V and 7 bases at J, leaving 4 bases unmatched. Germline CDR1 is SGHRS and CDR2 is YFSETQ. The CDR3 consists of 14 residues. For the CDR3, the DNA is TGCGCCAGCAGCTTGGGACAGGGGGCGCGGGAGCAGTACTTC. Protein sequence: CASSLGQGAREQYF.

V gene TRBV5-1 combines with J gene TRBJ1-1; D remains ambiguous. This CDR3 contains 15 residues. Germline loops: CDR1 SGHRS, CDR2 YFSETQ. The V gene lost 5 bases and the J gene lost 1 base, with 15 bases spanning the gap. CDR3: CASRSRVDSNTEAFF. The CDR3 DNA reads TGCGCCAGCAGGTCCCGGGTCGACTCGAACACTGAAGCTTTCTTT.

The chain combines TRBV5-4 with TRBJ2-5; 8 bases are shared with TRBD2. This CDR3 contains 15 residues. V shed 1 base, J shed 4 bases, and the junction held 6 bases outside the gene matches. Germline loops: CDR1 SGHNT, CDR2 YYREEE (reference sequence). Here the CDR3 reads CASSLISGGRETQYF. Here the CDR3 DNA reads TGTGCCAGCAGCTTGATCAGCGGGGGACGAGAGACCCAGTACTTC. Drawing the rest from reference TRBV5-4 and TRBJ2-5, the complete variable domain is ETGVTQSPTHLIKTRGQQVTLRCSSQSGHNTVSWYQQALGQGPQFIFQYYREEENGRGNFPPRFSGLQFPNYSSELNVNALELDDSALYLCASSLISGGRETQYFGPGTRLLVL.

The V gene is TRBV4-1, the J gene TRBJ2-7, with TRBD1 identical over 8 bases. V was pared by 4 bases and J by 1 base, with 21 bases of the junction left unmatched. The germline gives CDR1 MGHRA, CDR2 YSYEKL. CDR3 length equals 20 residues. The CDR3 DNA reads as TGCGCCAGCAGCCGATCGTCACGGGACAGGATTAAGGTTTCTTCCTACGAGCAGTACTTC. Translation: CASSRSSRDRIKVSSYEQYF.

V and J are TRBV7-9 and TRBJ2-3, with 14 nucleotides matching TRBD2. Germline V gene sequence: CDR1 SEHNR, CDR2 FQNEAQ (reference sequence). V lost 5 bases and J lost 5; bases outside the gene matches: 12. CDR3 size: 18 residues. CDR3 DNA: TGTGCCAGCAGCCCGCCTTTCAGACTAGCGGGAGGGAGAGATACGCAGTATTTT. This sequence encodes CASSPPFRLAGGRDTQYF.

The V gene is TRBV14, the J gene TRBJ2-1; 8 nucleotides align to TRBD1. The CDR3 totals 16 residues. The ends lost 3 bases at V and 3 bases at J; junction bases unmatched: 7. Germline lookup yields CDR1 SGHDN and CDR2 FVKESK. CDR3 sequence reads: CASSQGSDRDYNEQFF. The CDR3 bases are TGTGCCAGCAGCCAGGGGTCGGACAGGGACTACAATGAGCAGTTCTTC. The full variable domain, rest sourced from reference TRBV14 and TRBJ2-1, is EAGVTQFPSHSVIEKGQTVTLRCDPISGHDNLYWYRRVMGKEIKFLLHFVKESKQDESGMPNNRFLAERTGGTYSTLKVQPAELEDSGVYFCASSQGSDRDYNEQFFGPGTRLTVL.

The CDR3 bases are TGTGCCAGCAGTTATCGAGGCGGTGCTAGCACAGATACGCAGTATTTT. It encodes CASSYRGGASTDTQYF. The rearrangement joins TRBV6-5 to TRBJ2-3; the D is unclear. The length of the CDR3 is 16 residues. Germline CDR1 and CDR2: MNHEY and SVGAGI. V was cut by 3 bases and J by 0 bases, with 13 bases left in between.

V usage is TRBV18 and J usage is TRBJ1-5; no reliable D call. The ends were cut back, 3 bases at V and 1 base at J, with 13 bases in the middle. The CDR3 is 16 residues long. CDR1 is KGHSH, CDR2 LQKENI, per germline. CDR3: CASSPSGVLSNQPQHF. The CDR3, as DNA: TGTGCCAGCTCACCCTCCGGTGTCTTGAGCAATCAGCCCCAGCATTTT.

This rearrangement joins TRBV5-1 to TRBJ1-1; 12 bases line up with TRBD1. Germline V gene sequence: CDR1 SGHRS, CDR2 YFSETQ. The CDR3 length is 15 residues. V shed 5 bases, J shed 3 bases, and the junction held 5 bases outside the gene matches. CDR3 sequence reads: CASRGTGGAYTEAFF. DNA for the CDR3: TGCGCCAGCAGGGGGACAGGGGGCGCCTACACTGAAGCTTTCTTT.

V usage is TRBV30 and J usage is TRBJ2-1, with 7 bases fitting TRBD2. The CDR3 runs 14 residues. From germline, CDR1 is GTSNPN and CDR2 SVGIG (reference sequence). The V and J ends lost 4 bases and 4 bases, in that order; junction bases with no gene match: 7. This CDR3 reads CAWTAGARYNEQFF. The CDR3 coding sequence is TGTGCCTGGACTGCGGGAGCCCGGTACAATGAGCAGTTCTTC. Full variable domain (missing parts from reference TRBV30 and TRBJ2-1): SQTIHQWPATLVQPVGSPLSLECTVEGTSNPNLYWYRQAAGRGLQLLFYSVGIGQISSEVPQNLSASRPQDRQFILSSKKLLLSDSGFYLCAWTAGARYNEQFFGPGTRLTVL.

This rearrangement joins TRBV9 to TRBJ1-1; the D gene is possibly TRBD1 (5 bases). The V end was cut by 4 bases, the J end by 5 bases, with 15 bases between. This CDR3 has 14 amino acids. Germline V lookup: CDR1 SGDLS, CDR2 YYNGEE. CDR3 DNA sequence: TGTGCCAGCAGCTTACGTCCGGGGGAAACTGAAGCTTTCTTT. Its translation is CASSLRPGETEAFF.

This chain links TRBV13 with TRBJ1-5, with TRBD1 identical over 8 bases. In germline, CDR1 is PRHDT, CDR2 FYEKMQ (reference sequence). Trimming took 5 bases from V and 5 from J; bases not matched to a gene: 2. The CDR3 loop spans 13 amino acids. CDR3 nucleotides: TGTGCCAGCAGCCAACAGGGGGATCAGCCCCAGCATTTT. Translated: CASSQQGDQPQHF.

The gene calls are TRBV12-5 and TRBJ2-1, with TRBD2 matching over 7 bases. CDR1 and CDR2 (germline): LGHNT, FRNRAP. V gave up 2 bases and J gave up 5 bases; unmatched junction bases: 9. CDR3 length equals 16 residues. The DNA for the CDR3 is TGTGCTAGTGGTTTGAGAAGCGGGACCGCTAACAATGAGCAGTTCTTC. Translated, it gives CASGLRSGTANNEQFF.

The chain recombines TRBV6-4 with TRBJ1-4; D is uncertain. CDR1 and CDR2 (germline): MRHNA, SNTAGT. The ends were cut back, 4 bases at V and 4 bases at J, with 10 bases in the middle. The CDR3 covers 14 residues. The CDR3 DNA follows: TGTGCCAGCAGTGCCGAGAGAAATAATGAAAAACTGTTTTTT. Translated, it gives CASSAERNNEKLFF.